This is a list of T cell receptor beta chains from one sample in a study of blood T cell repertoires in COVID-19. Sequencing was performed with immunoSEQ multiplex PCR; in TCRdb, only in-frame clones are kept and a portion is missing. The table shows around 33,000 clones, with about 78% occurring only once. The specimen was peripheral blood. The receptors derive from a man at least 80 years old with acute or convalescent COVID-19. Both conserved end residues are part of each CDR3. Fields, in order: CDR3 DNA, CDR3 protein, V gene, clone size, D gene, J gene. A D gene is named only where the DNA matches it firmly. Where a row states a size, it is once, few, many or the class of an expanded clone; other rows omit it.

TGCGCCAGCAGCCTAGCAGATACGCAGTATTTT,CASSLADTQYF,TRBV4-1,.,.,TRBJ2-3
TGTGCCAGCAGCTCTCGGGACAGGGTCAATCAGCCCCAGCATTTT,CASSSRDRVNQPQHF,TRBV5-6,.,TRBD1,TRBJ1-5
TGTGCCAGCAGCTTGAGCAGCGGGGGGTTCGAAGAGACCCAGTACTTC,CASSLSSGGFEETQYF,TRBV11-2,.,TRBD2,TRBJ2-5
TGTGCCAGTGGGGACAGGGGATATGGTGGCTACACCTTC,CASGDRGYGGYTF,TRBV19,once,TRBD1,TRBJ1-2
TGTGCCAGCAGTGATTCCGGGCGGACAGTTGAGGGTGAAGCTTTCTTT,CASSDSGRTVEGEAFF,TRBV6-1,.,.,TRBJ1-1
TGTGCCAGCAGCCCTATCCCCGGTGCGGGGGGCTACACCTTC,CASSPIPGAGGYTF,TRBV14,few,.,TRBJ1-2
TGTGCCAGCAGCCCCGACGGGGACAGCTATGGCTACACCTTC,CASSPDGDSYGYTF,TRBV3-1/TRBV3-2,.,TRBD1,TRBJ1-2
TGTGCCAGCAGTAATAAGCGGGGAGGCACTGAAGCTTTCTTT,CASSNKRGGTEAFF,TRBV27,few,.,TRBJ1-1
TGTGCCAGCAGCCCGAAGGGACTAGCGGTCCCCAATGAGCAGTTCTTC,CASSPKGLAVPNEQFF,TRBV5-6,once,TRBD2,TRBJ2-1
TGTGCCAGCGGACTAGCGCGACGGGGCCAGTACTTC,CASGLARRGQYF,TRBV6-5,.,TRBD2,TRBJ2-5
TGCGCCAGCAGCCAAGAGAGAGGGACAGGGAAAAGAACCGGGGAGCTGTTTTTT,CASSQERGTGKRTGELFF,TRBV4-1,.,TRBD1,TRBJ2-2
TGTGCCAGCCGGCAGGACTATAGCAATCAGCCCCAGCATTTT,CASRQDYSNQPQHF,TRBV27,few,.,TRBJ1-5
TGTGCCAGCAGCTGGCTACTGGGTCCCCAGGACACTGAAGCTTTCTTT,CASSWLLGPQDTEAFF,TRBV5-6,.,.,TRBJ1-1
TGTGCCACCAGCAGAGAACAGGGGATCGACGAGCAGTACTTC,CATSREQGIDEQYF,TRBV15,.,TRBD1,TRBJ2-7
TGCGCCAGCAGCTCAGGGACAGGTTATAATTCACCCCTCCACTTT,CASSSGTGYNSPLHF,TRBV5-1,.,TRBD1,TRBJ1-6
TGCGCCAGCAGCTCGGGGACAGGGATTAATTCACCCCTCCACTTT,CASSSGTGINSPLHF,TRBV5-1,few,TRBD1,TRBJ1-6
TGTGCCAGCAGTCTAACAGGGGAAGGGGAAAAACTGTTTTTT,CASSLTGEGEKLFF,TRBV7-9,.,TRBD1,TRBJ1-4
TGCGCCAGCAGCCAAGATAGGGGGAGGCAGTACTTC,CASSQDRGRQYF,TRBV4-1,.,.,TRBJ2-7
TGTGCCAGCTCACCGAACCGGGACAGCTATAATTCACCCCTCCACTTT,CASSPNRDSYNSPLHF,TRBV18,.,TRBD1,TRBJ1-6
TGTGCCAGCAGCTTGGCCGACAGGGGATGGAGCAATCAGCCCCAGCATTTT,CASSLADRGWSNQPQHF,TRBV5-8,once,TRBD1,TRBJ1-5
TGTGCCAGCAGTCGGACAGGGGATAGGGGCTACACCTTC,CASSRTGDRGYTF,TRBV6-5,.,TRBD1,TRBJ1-2
TGTGCCAGCAGTGAAAGCCCCCAAGCCTATCAGCCCCAGCATTTT,CASSESPQAYQPQHF,TRBV6-1,.,.,TRBJ1-5
TGCGCCAGCAGTACGACAGCTAGCAATCAGCCCCAGCATTTT,CASSTTASNQPQHF,TRBV5-1,.,.,TRBJ1-5
TGCGCCAGCGGGCCCATTCAGGGGATGGCCCTCCACTTT,CASGPIQGMALHF,TRBV5-1,.,.,TRBJ1-6
TGTGCCAGCAGTGACTCGGTGGGGCTAGCGGGGGGGCCGGGTGAGCAGTACTTC,CASSDSVGLAGGPGEQYF,TRBV6-4,.,TRBD2,TRBJ2-7
TGTGCCAGCTCGCCGGGACAGGGCCAAACTGATGGCTACACCTTC,CASSPGQGQTDGYTF,TRBV18,once,TRBD1,TRBJ1-2
TGTGCCAGCAGCTTAGTTGAAGGGAGGGGCGAGCAGTACTTC,CASSLVEGRGEQYF,TRBV7-2,.,TRBD2,TRBJ2-7
TGTGCCAGCAGTTACTCGGGTCGCGGAGAAGAGACCCAGTACTTC,CASSYSGRGEETQYF,TRBV6-6,.,.,TRBJ2-5
TGCGCCAGCAGTACGAGCGGGGGTCTTCAGCAGTACTTC,CASSTSGGLQQYF,TRBV10-1,.,TRBD2,TRBJ2-7
TGTGCCAGTAGTATAAGAGGGCGGGAGGGCTACAATGAGCAGTTCTTC,CASSIRGREGYNEQFF,TRBV19,.,TRBD2,TRBJ2-1
TGCAGTGCTAGGCCCCAGGATACGCAGTATTTT,CSARPQDTQYF,TRBV20-1,.,.,TRBJ2-3
TGCGCCAGCAGCTTGGGGGGGGGCCACGAGCAGTACTTC,CASSLGGGHEQYF,TRBV5-1,.,.,TRBJ2-7
TGTGCCAGCAGTGACTCAAGCGGGGGGGGGAATGAGCAGTTCTTC,CASSDSSGGGNEQFF,TRBV6-4,once,TRBD2,TRBJ2-1
TGCGCCAGCAGCCACGGCGACACCCTCCGAAACAATGAGCAGTTCTTC,CASSHGDTLRNNEQFF,TRBV4-3,once,.,TRBJ2-1
TGTGCCAGCAGTTCGGACTCTTATACGCAGTATTTT,CASSSDSYTQYF,TRBV6-5,.,.,TRBJ2-3
TGTGCCAGCAGTTTTGGAGCGGCAACCGGGGAGCTGTTTTTT,CASSFGAATGELFF,TRBV27,.,.,TRBJ2-2
TGTGCCAGCAGCTCAGTGGACAGGGAAAACTATGGCTACACCTTC,CASSSVDRENYGYTF,TRBV7-9,.,TRBD1,TRBJ1-2
TGCGCCAGCAGGGCGAACGGTATCCGAGGAATGAACACTGAAGCTTTCTTT,CASRANGIRGMNTEAFF,TRBV4-1,.,.,TRBJ1-1
TGTGCCATCAGTGACGGCACAGGGGCAAAGGGTGAAGCTTTCTTT,CAISDGTGAKGEAFF,TRBV10-3,once,TRBD1,TRBJ1-1
TGTGCCAGCAGTTTATCTTATAATTCACCCCTCCACTTT,CASSLSYNSPLHF,TRBV28,.,.,TRBJ1-6